This entry features one T cell receptor beta chain sequence. What it binds is unknown. The germline V and J ends were trimmed by 2 bases and 1 base, with 14 bases remaining between them. The CDR3 covers 16 residues. The V gene's germline CDR1 is LGHNA and CDR2 YSLEER. Using its own MiXCR run on the reads, TCRdb lists one record per CDR3 protein. The sample contains about 890,000 distinct CDR3 sequences, around a third of which appear only once. These data are taken from a study of T cell repertoires in cytomegalovirus infection. Across the study: Public TCR beta signatures indicated both CMV infection and matching HLA type.

Sequenced here: cultured CD8+ T cells from PBMCs, sampled from culture after CMV antigen stimulation. The sequence was obtained from a human donor in good health (CMV status not recorded). Some clones in this sample may be carry-over from other donors' samples. This chain joins TRBV4-3 and TRBJ1-1; maybe TRBD1 (6 bases). Written as DNA, the CDR3 is TGCGCCAGCAGCCAATACTATAGGGGGGGGAACACTGAAGCTTTCTTT. Its protein is CASSQYYRGGNTEAFF.